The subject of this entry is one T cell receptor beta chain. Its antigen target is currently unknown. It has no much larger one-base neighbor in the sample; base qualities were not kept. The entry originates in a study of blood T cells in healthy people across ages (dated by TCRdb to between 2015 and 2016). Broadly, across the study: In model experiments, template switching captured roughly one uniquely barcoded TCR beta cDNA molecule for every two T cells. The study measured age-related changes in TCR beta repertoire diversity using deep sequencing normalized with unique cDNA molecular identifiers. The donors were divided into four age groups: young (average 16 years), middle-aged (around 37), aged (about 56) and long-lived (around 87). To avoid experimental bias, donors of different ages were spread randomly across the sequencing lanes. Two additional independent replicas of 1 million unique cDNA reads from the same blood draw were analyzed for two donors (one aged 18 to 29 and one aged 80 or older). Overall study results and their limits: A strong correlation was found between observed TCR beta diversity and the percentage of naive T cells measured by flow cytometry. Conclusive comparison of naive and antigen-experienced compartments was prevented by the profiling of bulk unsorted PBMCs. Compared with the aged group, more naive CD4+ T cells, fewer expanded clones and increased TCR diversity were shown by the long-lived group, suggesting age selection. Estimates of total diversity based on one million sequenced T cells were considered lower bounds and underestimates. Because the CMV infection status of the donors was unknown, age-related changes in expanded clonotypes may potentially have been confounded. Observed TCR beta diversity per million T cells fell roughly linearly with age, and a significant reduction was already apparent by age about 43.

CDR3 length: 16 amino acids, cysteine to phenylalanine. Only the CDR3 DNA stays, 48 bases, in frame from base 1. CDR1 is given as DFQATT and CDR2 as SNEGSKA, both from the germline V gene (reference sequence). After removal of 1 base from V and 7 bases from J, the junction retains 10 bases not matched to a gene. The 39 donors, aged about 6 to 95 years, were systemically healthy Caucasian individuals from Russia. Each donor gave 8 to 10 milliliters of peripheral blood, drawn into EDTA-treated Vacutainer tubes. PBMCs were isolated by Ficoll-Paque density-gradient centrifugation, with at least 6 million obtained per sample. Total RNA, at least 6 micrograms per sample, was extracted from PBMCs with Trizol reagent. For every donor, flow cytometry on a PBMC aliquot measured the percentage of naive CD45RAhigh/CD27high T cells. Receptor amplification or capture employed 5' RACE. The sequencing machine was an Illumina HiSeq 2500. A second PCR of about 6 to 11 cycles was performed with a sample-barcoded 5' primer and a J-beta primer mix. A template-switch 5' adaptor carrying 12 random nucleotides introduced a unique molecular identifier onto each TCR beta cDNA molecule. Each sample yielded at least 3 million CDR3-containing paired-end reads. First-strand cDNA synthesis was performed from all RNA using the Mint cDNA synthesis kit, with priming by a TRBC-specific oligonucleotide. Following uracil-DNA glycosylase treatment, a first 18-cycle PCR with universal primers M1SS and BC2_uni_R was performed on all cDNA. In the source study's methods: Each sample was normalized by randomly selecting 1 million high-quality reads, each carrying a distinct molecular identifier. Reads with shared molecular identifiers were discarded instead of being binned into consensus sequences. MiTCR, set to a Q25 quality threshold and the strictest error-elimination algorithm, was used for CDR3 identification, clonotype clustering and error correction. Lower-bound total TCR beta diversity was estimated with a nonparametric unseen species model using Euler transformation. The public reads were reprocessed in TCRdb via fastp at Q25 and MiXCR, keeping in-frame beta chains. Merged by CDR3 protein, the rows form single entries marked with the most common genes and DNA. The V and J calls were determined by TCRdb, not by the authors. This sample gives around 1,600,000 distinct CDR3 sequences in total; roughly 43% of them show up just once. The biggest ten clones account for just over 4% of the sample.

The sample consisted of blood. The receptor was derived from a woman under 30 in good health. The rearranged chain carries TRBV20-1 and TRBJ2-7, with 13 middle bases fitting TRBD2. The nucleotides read TGCAGTGCTAGAGGCCGGACTAGCGGGAGACCCAATGAGCAGTACTTC. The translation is CSARGRTSGRPNEQYF.